Below are 24 T cell receptor beta chains sequenced from a single sample in a study of blood T cell repertoires in COVID-19 (dated by TCRdb to about 2020). Libraries were built with the immunoSEQ multiplex PCR assay. In TCRdb, the immuneACCESS table is reduced to in-frame sequences with V and J assigned. These tables do not hold every clone; where another copy was compared, an unresolved V gene accounts for under half, and the others remain unexplained. This sample is represented by 110,000 to 150,000 clones; about four fifths of them were singletons. The ten largest clones take up 3.5% of the sample. Sequenced material: peripheral blood. Receptors were obtained from a man between 65 and 85 years old who had recovered from COVID-19.

The chain is built from TRBV29-1 and TRBJ2-2, with 9 bases identical to TRBD1. Germline values: CDR1 SQVTM, CDR2 ANQGSEA. Germline trimming cut 7 bases from V and 7 bases from J; bases unmatched to any gene: 7. The CDR3 extends over 13 amino acids. The CDR3 protein is CSAGGQGYGELFF. The CDR3 nucleotides read TGCAGCGCCGGGGGACAGGGCTACGGGGAGCTGTTTTTT.

This clone was recorded only once. The chain recombines TRBV6-5 with TRBJ1-2, with TRBD1 as a possible D gene (5 bases). In germline, CDR1 is MNHEY, CDR2 SVGAGI. V was trimmed by 6 bases and J by 2 bases, leaving 7 bases between them. The CDR3 consists of 12 residues. The CDR3 sequence: CASRGGNYGYTF. As DNA, the CDR3 is TGTGCCAGCAGGGGGGGAAACTATGGCTACACCTTC.

This chain joins TRBV4-1 and TRBJ2-2; 8 nucleotides agree with TRBD2. J lost 4 bases, V lost 6 bases, and 7 bases had no gene match. The CDR3 is made up of 15 amino acids. Germline V gene sequence: CDR1 MGHRA, CDR2 YSYEKL. The CDR3 loop reads CASSYFAGGTGELFF. Written as DNA, the CDR3 is TGCGCCAGCAGTTATTTTGCGGGAGGCACCGGGGAGCTGTTTTTT.

This sequence joins TRBV4-3 and TRBJ2-5; no reliable D call. Trimming left V 0 bases short and J 1 base short, with 9 bases between. This CDR3 is 15 amino acids long. The germline V gene encodes CDR1 LGHNA and CDR2 YSLEER. CDR3 residues: CASSQDLRVQETQYF. In DNA form, the CDR3 reads TGCGCCAGCAGCCAAGATCTTCGGGTCCAAGAGACCCAGTACTTC.

V usage is TRBV6-6 and J usage is TRBJ1-2; TRBD1 is a possible D gene (5 bases). The germline V gene encodes CDR1 MNHNY and CDR2 SVGAGI (reference sequence). This CDR3 spans 11 amino acids. Deletions cut 8 bases from V and 6 bases from J, with 10 bases between. CDR3 in amino acids: CASGAIDGYTF. In DNA form, the CDR3 reads TGTGCCAGCGGGGCCATCGATGGCTACACCTTC.

The chain employs TRBV18 and TRBJ2-3, with 14 bases that match TRBD2. The CDR3 runs to 19 residues. In germline, CDR1 is KGHSH, CDR2 LQKENI. Trimming cost V 6 bases and J 3 bases; bases outside gene matches: 14. DNA for the CDR3: TGTGCCAGCTCTCCGTACGGGACTAGCGGGAGCCCGGGTACAGATACGCAGTATTTT. The encoded protein is CASSPYGTSGSPGTDTQYF.

This clone showed up just once. This chain links TRBV5-4 with TRBJ2-7; 10 bases match TRBD2. The CDR3 spans 16 residues. The trim removed 0 bases at V and 1 base at J, leaving 4 bases unmatched. Germline V gives CDR1 SGHNT, CDR2 YYREEE (reference sequence). CDR3: CASSLATSGISYEQYF. For the CDR3, the DNA is TGTGCCAGCAGCTTGGCTACTAGCGGGATTTCCTACGAGCAGTACTTC.

The chain is built from TRBV20-1 and TRBJ1-4, with D perhaps matching TRBD1 (6 bases). The V end was cut by 3 bases, the J end by 1 base, with 9 bases between. This CDR3 has 14 residues. CDR1 is DFQATT, CDR2 SNEGSKA, per germline (reference sequence). The CDR3 loop is CSASTGKTNEKLFF. CDR3 nucleotides: TGCAGTGCTAGTACAGGGAAAACTAATGAAAAACTGTTTTTT.

This rearrangement joins TRBV19 to TRBJ2-1, with 8 bases lining up with TRBD2. The CDR3 has 13 amino acids. V lost 10 bases and J lost 4; bases outside the gene matches: 6. Germline V lookup: CDR1 LNHDA, CDR2 SQIVND (reference sequence). The DNA of the CDR3 is TGTGCCACCCAGCGGGAGAAGTACAATGAGCAGTTCTTC. Its protein product is CATQREKYNEQFF.

This clone was detected once. The chain has TRBV5-5 and TRBJ2-5, with 7 bases that match TRBD2. V shed 3 bases and J 5 bases; nucleotides not matched to a gene: 10. The CDR3 runs to 15 residues. CDR1 is SGHKS and CDR2 is YYEKEE in the germline V gene (reference sequence). CDR3 DNA sequence: TGTGCCAGCAGCTACGGATATAACGGGGGGGAGACCCAGTACTTC. Its protein is CASSYGYNGGETQYF.

The chain links TRBV10-3 to TRBJ1-1; 7 bases are a match to TRBD1. The V segment lost 3 bases and the J segment 4 bases; nucleotides outside the gene matches: 5. Germline V gene data show CDR1 as ENHRY and CDR2 as SYGVKD. The CDR3 runs 14 residues. In nucleotides, the CDR3 is TGTGCCATCAGTGACCAGGGGGAAGCCACTGAAGCTTTCTTT. This translates into CAISDQGEATEAFF.

The chain combines TRBV2 with TRBJ2-5; TRBD2 agrees at 7 bases. Germline CDR1 reads SNHLY; CDR2 reads FYNNEI. This CDR3 has 15 residues. Trimming at V came to 5 bases and at J to 0 bases, leaving 6 bases not matched to a gene. The CDR3: CASSRGLADQETQYF. For the CDR3, the DNA is TGTGCCAGCAGTAGGGGCCTAGCGGACCAAGAGACCCAGTACTTC. Full variable domain (outside the CDR3, taken from reference TRBV2 and TRBJ2-5): EPEVTQTPSHQVTQMGQEVILRCVPISNHLYFYWYRQILGQKVEFLVSFYNNEISEKSEIFDDQFSVERPDGSNFTLKIRSTKLEDSAMYFCASSRGLADQETQYFGPGTRLLVL.

The V and J genes are TRBV6-4 and TRBJ1-1; TRBD1 agrees at 9 bases. The trim removed 8 bases at V and 3 bases at J, leaving 13 bases unmatched. Germline V CDR1 and CDR2: MRHNA, SNTAGT. The CDR3 has 16 amino acids. CDR3 protein: CASGKQGAEGDTEAFF. DNA of the CDR3: TGTGCCAGCGGAAAACAGGGGGCGGAAGGGGACACTGAAGCTTTCTTT.

J is TRBJ2-1 and V is TRBV7-9; TRBD2 aligns across 10 bases. CDR3 length: 18 residues. V dropped 5 bases and J dropped 5; count of bases not matched to a gene: 15. Germline V CDR1 and CDR2: SEHNR, FQNEAQ (reference sequence). The CDR3 spells CASSPRQQSGRGNNEQFF. CDR3 nucleotides: TGTGCCAGCAGCCCACGCCAACAAAGCGGGAGGGGCAACAATGAGCAGTTCTTC.

Remarks on this clone: The CDR3 does not close with the conserved phenylalanine or tryptophan, likely indicating a read error. It is unclear where the CDR3 begins or ends on the DNA, so no DNA is shown, and the CDR3 is as TCRdb lists it. CDR3: CASNSRGEYTKSG. V is TRBV5-2 and J is TRBJ2-6; the table's D call TRBD2 went unverified against the DNA. TRBV5-2 has pseudogene status. The CDR3 has 13 residues if both end residues are counted.

V gene TRBV29-1 combines with J gene TRBJ2-3; TRBD2 matches 9 bases. The CDR3 sequence is 21 residues long. From germline, CDR1 is SQVTM and CDR2 ANQGSEA. The J segment lost 0 bases and the V segment lost 4 bases, leaving 23 bases of the junction unmatched. The CDR3 DNA is TGCAGCGTTGTCTTCATAGCGGGAGAGGCGTTTCGGAGGGATAGCACAGATACGCAGTATTTT. Encoded protein: CSVVFIAGEAFRRDSTDTQYF.

This clone was detected ten times or more. The V call is TRBV10-3, the J call TRBJ1-4, with unresolved D. The germline V and J ends were trimmed by 3 bases and 5 bases, with 10 bases remaining between them. CDR1 is ENHRY and CDR2 is SYGVKD in the germline V gene. The CDR3 is 14 amino acids. DNA of the CDR3: TGTGCCATCAGTGAAGGGAGAAAGAATGAAAAACTGTTTTTT. It encodes CAISEGRKNEKLFF.

The chain joins TRBV13 to TRBJ1-1, with D possibly being TRBD1 (6 bases). Germline values: CDR1 PRHDT, CDR2 FYEKMQ (reference sequence). Deletions cut 0 bases from V and 6 bases from J, with 8 bases between. The CDR3 contains 13 residues. The DNA of the CDR3 is TGTGCCAGCAGCTTAGGACAGGGATCTGAAGCTTTCTTT. Its protein product is CASSLGQGSEAFF.

The chain is built from TRBV28 and TRBJ1-3, with D maybe TRBD1 (5 bases). Between the trimmed V and J ends, which lost 3 bases and 1 base, there was a span of 10 bases. Per germline, CDR1 MDHEN and CDR2 SYDVKM. This CDR3 spans 15 amino acids. CDR3 sequence reads: CASSLGKGSGNTIYF. The DNA for the CDR3 is TGTGCCAGCAGTTTGGGAAAGGGGTCTGGAAACACCATATATTTT.

The chain employs TRBV28 and TRBJ2-5; TRBD1 matches at 7 bases. CDR1 is MDHEN and CDR2 is SYDVKM in the germline V gene. The CDR3 is made up of 15 amino acids. V lost 6 bases and J lost 5; bases outside the gene matches: 12. This CDR3 reads CASRNEQGWRETQYF. DNA for the CDR3: TGTGCCAGCAGAAATGAACAGGGGTGGCGGGAGACCCAGTACTTC.

CDR3 DNA: TGTGCCAGCAGGCTCCGCAATAGCGGGAGAACGTTCTTC. It is translated as CASRLRNSGRTFF. The J gene is TRBJ2-1, the V gene TRBV12-3 or TRBV12-4; TRBD2 agrees at 9 bases. This CDR3 is built from 13 residues. Germline trimming cut 6 bases from V and 15 bases from J; bases unmatched to any gene: 12.

The chain combines TRBV29-1 with TRBJ1-2; no clear D gene. This CDR3 is 12 amino acids long. Trimming removed 1 base from V and 2 bases from J, with 5 bases in between. Germline CDR1 reads SQVTM; CDR2 reads ANQGSEA. CDR3 nucleotides: TGCAGCGTTGAAGGGCTCAACTATGGCTACACCTTC. Translating it yields CSVEGLNYGYTF.

V usage is TRBV9 and J usage is TRBJ2-7; tentatively, D is TRBD2 (6 bases). V gave up 0 bases and J gave up 4 bases, with 11 bases separating them. Germline V gene lookup returns CDR1 SGDLS and CDR2 YYNGEE. The CDR3 spans 14 residues. For the CDR3, the DNA is TGTGCCAGCAGCGTAGGGAGCGGGCAATACGAGCAGTACTTC. It specifies CASSVGSGQYEQYF.

This chain connects TRBV5-1 to TRBJ2-5, with 11 bases identical to TRBD2. V lost 4 bases to trimming and J lost 5 bases; unmatched junction nucleotides: 7. The length of the CDR3 is 15 residues. Germline V lookup: CDR1 SGHRS, CDR2 YFSETQ. CDR3 DNA sequence: TGCGCCAGCAGCCTTCTAGCGGGAGGTTGGGAGACCCAGTACTTC. Translated: CASSLLAGGWETQYF.